This TCR beta chain comes out of a study of CD8+CD57+ T cells in acquired aplastic anemia. Study-level results: Significant differences in CD8+ Simpson's diversity were not observed between patients and controls.

Points on this clonotype: Its antigen is still unknown.

Germline CDR1 reads ENHRY; CDR2 reads SYGVKD. The CDR3 extends over 12 amino acids. V lost 0 bases and J lost 4, with 3 bases in between. The patients chosen for sequencing had shown expansion of CD8+CD57+ cells (detected by flow cytometry). Each patient carried a diagnosis of severe acquired aplastic anemia. Among the patients, none had received any therapy at the time of blood sampling. The template used for profiling TCR beta VDJ and CDR3 was genomic DNA. MiXCR was run by TCRdb on the reads, yielding one entry per CDR3 protein. The sample has over 150,000 distinct CDR3 sequences, just over 50% seen once.

The sequenced material came from sorted CD4+, CD8+, or CD8+CD57+ T cells (not recorded which) from PBMCs. This TCR derives from a human donor with aplastic anemia. The V and J genes are TRBV10-3 and TRBJ1-2, with D uncertain. In DNA, the CDR3 is TGTGCCATCAGTGAGTCAAGCTATGGCTACACCTTC. It yields the protein CAISESSYGYTF.